The 30 T cell receptor beta chains below come from one sample, sequenced in a study of blood T cell repertoires in COVID-19. Clones were sequenced by immunoSEQ multiplex PCR, and TCRdb holds only the in-frame ones, with some missing. The sample contains just over 300,000 clones, around nine tenths of which appear only once. The specimen sequenced was peripheral blood. The receptors come from a woman between 25 and 40 years old with COVID-19, enrolled during active disease.

This clone was counted between two and nine times. The rearrangement uses TRBV27 and TRBJ2-2; 7 bases fit TRBD2. The CDR3 runs 12 residues. The V and J ends lost 9 bases and 6 bases, in that order; junction bases with no gene match: 4. Germline V gene sequence: CDR1 MNHEY, CDR2 SMNVEV (reference sequence). In DNA form, the CDR3 reads TGTGCCAGTGGCGGGGGTCCCGGGGAGCTGTTTTTT. Translated: CASGGGPGELFF.

The chain has TRBV12-2 and TRBJ2-3; the D segment call TRBD2 is taken from the table without a DNA check. TRBV12-2 is noted as a pseudogene. The CDR3 has 14 residues. CDR3 loop: CASRLPCYTDTQYF. DNA of the CDR3: TGTGCAAGTCGCCTCCCGTGCTACACAGATACGCAGTATTTT.

The chain's CDR3 is CASSPTLTSTDTQYF. CDR3 DNA: TGTGCCAGCAGTCCGACTCTCACTAGCACAGATACGCAGTATTTT. The rearrangement joins TRBV25-1 to TRBJ2-3; D is unclear. With 5 bases removed from V and 0 bases from J, the gap between germline ends came to 12 bases. Germline V CDR1 and CDR2: MGHDK, SYGVNS. CDR3 length: 15 amino acids.

This clone was detected only once. The rearrangement joins TRBV6-6 to TRBJ2-7; 7 positions agree with TRBD1. The J segment lost 3 bases and the V segment lost 0 bases, leaving 2 bases of the junction unmatched. CDR1 is MNHNY, CDR2 SVGAGI, per germline (reference sequence). The CDR3 runs to 14 residues. The CDR3 nucleotides read TGTGCCAGCAGTTACTCGGGACAGAGCTACGAGCAGTACTTC. It encodes CASSYSGQSYEQYF.

The chain couples TRBV6-4 to TRBJ1-2, with D unresolved. The germline V and J ends were trimmed by 5 bases and 4 bases, with 17 bases remaining between them. The CDR3 is 15 residues long. Germline V gene lookup returns CDR1 MRHNA and CDR2 SNTAGT. As DNA, the CDR3 is TGTGCCAGCAGTCTTCAAACGACTAATCTCTATGGCTACACCTTC. Translated: CASSLQTTNLYGYTF.

The V call is TRBV19, the J call TRBJ2-1, with D hard to call. The CDR3 has 13 amino acids. From germline, CDR1 is LNHDA and CDR2 SQIVND (reference sequence). The V end was cut by 5 bases, the J end by 6 bases, with 11 bases between. The CDR3 region has the DNA TGTGCCAGTAGTCTGGGCAATCGCAATGAGCAGTTCTTC. It encodes CASSLGNRNEQFF.

This chain joins TRBV7-9 and TRBJ1-3, with unresolved D. V was trimmed by 1 base and J by 3 bases, leaving 13 bases between them. Germline CDR1 and CDR2: SEHNR and FQNEAQ (reference sequence). The CDR3 is 16 residues long. CDR3 loop: CASSLGNTVIGNTIYF. The CDR3 DNA reads as TGTGCCAGCAGCTTAGGGAACACAGTAATTGGAAACACCATATATTTT.

The chain employs TRBV6-5 and TRBJ1-6; tentative D call: TRBD1 (5 bases). Germline values: CDR1 MNHEY, CDR2 SVGAGI. Trimming shortened V by 2 bases and J by 8 bases, and 10 bases separated the two germline ends. The CDR3 is 14 amino acids. The CDR3 DNA follows: TGTGCCAGCAGTTACAAGGGGTGGGATTCACCCCTCCACTTT. This codes for CASSYKGWDSPLHF.

The rearrangement links TRBV23-1 to TRBJ1-6, with D unresolved. TRBV23-1 is an ORF for which the function is uncertain. The ends were cut back, 1 base at V and 0 bases at J, with 10 bases in the middle. The CDR3 length is 17 residues. The CDR3 sequence is CASSQFSRNSYNSPLHF. The CDR3 DNA reads TGCGCCAGCAGTCAATTTTCCAGGAACTCCTATAATTCACCCCTCCACTTT.

V and J are TRBV4-1 and TRBJ2-2; D might be TRBD2 (6 bases). Germline V gives CDR1 MGHRA, CDR2 YSYEKL. This CDR3 has 13 residues. V was clipped by 9 bases and J by 7 bases, with 15 bases between them. The CDR3 DNA is TGCGCCAGTACGGGGGTGGTCAGCGGGGAGCTGTTTTTT. This sequence encodes CASTGVVSGELFF.

A few counts support this clone. This sequence joins TRBV24-1 and TRBJ1-5; no reliable D call. The CDR3 totals 13 residues. The ends were cut back, 4 bases at V and 9 bases at J, with 12 bases in the middle. Per germline, CDR1 KGHDR and CDR2 SFDVKD. The CDR3 reads CATSERTARPQHF. In DNA, the CDR3 is TGTGCCACCAGTGAAAGGACTGCGAGGCCCCAGCATTTT.

This clone appeared once. This rearrangement joins TRBV4-1 to TRBJ2-3, with TRBD2 identical over 11 bases. This CDR3 contains 14 residues. CDR1 MGHRA and CDR2 YSYEKL come from the germline V gene. With V trimmed by 4 bases and J by 7 bases, 4 bases remained unmatched. The CDR3 spells CASSLGLADYTQYF. DNA for the CDR3: TGCGCCAGCAGCCTGGGACTAGCGGACTATACGCAGTATTTT.

The chain carries TRBV21-1 and TRBJ2-7; the table's D call of TRBD1 was not tested on the DNA. TRBV21-1 represents a pseudogene. The length of the CDR3 is 14 residues. CDR3 nucleotide sequence: TGTGCCAGCAGCCTTGTGGGCAATTCCTACGAGCAGTACTTC. Its translation: CASSLVGNSYEQYF.

The chain uses TRBV4-1 and TRBJ1-2; 7 nucleotides line up with TRBD1. V was clipped by 3 bases and J by 3 bases; unmatched bases: 7. Germline CDR1 MGHRA, CDR2 YSYEKL. This CDR3 region has 15 residues. The CDR3 DNA reads TGCGCCAGCAGCCACCCCGGACAGGCCGACTATGGCTACACCTTC. This encodes CASSHPGQADYGYTF.

V gene TRBV28 combines with J gene TRBJ1-5; 7 nucleotides line up with TRBD1. This CDR3 has 16 residues. From germline, CDR1 is MDHEN and CDR2 SYDVKM. The V segment lost 8 bases and the J segment 0 bases; nucleotides outside the gene matches: 10. CDR3 nucleotide sequence: TGTGCCAGCGGGGCGACAGGGAGCTATAGCAATCAGCCCCAGCATTTT. Its translation is CASGATGSYSNQPQHF.

The chain recombines TRBV2 with TRBJ1-5, with D possibly being TRBD1 (6 bases). Looked up from germline, CDR1 is SNHLY and CDR2 is FYNNEI. The CDR3 loop spans 20 amino acids. V was shortened by 2 bases and J by 2 bases, with 25 bases between the two germline ends. As DNA, the CDR3 is TGTGCCAGCAGTGAACGCCCACAGGGTTGGGTGGAATTGGGCAATCAGCCCCAGCATTTT. Residues: CASSERPQGWVELGNQPQHF.

CDR3 amino acids: CASSLAQGGGNEKLFF. CDR3 nucleotide sequence: TGTGCCAGCAGCTTGGCGCAGGGCGGGGGGAATGAAAAACTGTTTTTT. The chain combines TRBV5-4 with TRBJ1-4, with a possible D match to TRBD1 (5 bases). Trimming removed 0 bases at V and 5 bases at J, with 14 bases between. Germline loops: CDR1 SGHNT, CDR2 YYREEE (reference sequence). This CDR3 contains 16 residues.

V and J are TRBV4-2 and TRBJ1-2; D possibly corresponds to TRBD1 (6 bases). Germline values: CDR1 LGHNA, CDR2 YNFKEQ. Trimming pared 7 bases from V and 7 bases from J, leaving 16 bases between. This CDR3 has 13 residues. CDR3: CASTGGRRGGYTF. In nucleotides, the CDR3 is TGTGCCAGCACCGGGGGCCGTCGAGGTGGCTACACCTTC.

The chain links TRBV11-2 to TRBJ2-7; maybe TRBD1 (5 bases). V was trimmed by 4 bases and J by 0 bases, leaving 25 bases between them. Germline CDR1 is SGHAT and CDR2 is FQNNGV. This CDR3 is 19 amino acids long. The chain's CDR3 is CASSCFRAINMVSSYEQYV. In nucleotides, the CDR3 is TGTGCCAGCAGCTGCTTCAGGGCGATTAATATGGTGAGCTCCTACGAGCAGTACGTC.

This clone was recorded once. The chain recombines TRBV6-2 or TRBV6-3 with TRBJ2-3; 9 positions match TRBD2. This CDR3 spans 17 amino acids. V lost 1 base and J lost 5; bases outside the gene matches: 10. Germline V gene sequence: CDR1 MNHEY, CDR2 SVGEGT. The DNA for the CDR3 is TGTGCCAGCAGTTACTTAGGTCTAGCGGGACCGCAAGATACGCAGTATTTT. This sequence encodes CASSYLGLAGPQDTQYF.

This chain links TRBV19 with TRBJ1-5; 7 nucleotides line up with TRBD1. Per germline, CDR1 LNHDA and CDR2 SQIVND (reference sequence). There are 16 residues in the CDR3. V gave up 3 bases and J gave up 0 bases; unmatched junction bases: 5. The CDR3 DNA follows: TGTGCCAGTAGTATTCAGGGACAGAGTAGCAATCAGCCCCAGCATTTT. Translating it yields CASSIQGQSSNQPQHF.

The chain combines TRBV28 with TRBJ1-1; tentative D call: TRBD1 (5 bases). Deletions cut 6 bases from V and 3 bases from J, with 8 bases between. The V gene's germline CDR1 is MDHEN and CDR2 SYDVKM. The CDR3 sequence is 12 residues long. The DNA of the CDR3 is TGTGCCAGCAGCGGGGGGGACACTGAAGCTTTCTTT. Translating gives CASSGGDTEAFF.

The genes are TRBV5-5 and TRBJ2-1; 11 positions agree with TRBD2. Germline CDR1 is SGHKS and CDR2 is YYEKEE (reference sequence). The V segment lost 4 bases and the J segment 4 bases; nucleotides outside the gene matches: 7. This CDR3 has 16 amino acids. The CDR3 loop is CASSLSRLAGYNEQFF. In DNA, the CDR3 is TGTGCCAGCAGCCTCTCCCGACTAGCGGGATACAATGAGCAGTTCTTC.

This clone showed up just once. This chain connects TRBV5-4 to TRBJ2-2; 11 bases agree with TRBD1. Trimming removed 5 bases from V and 6 bases from J; junction bases left unmatched: 3. Germline CDR1 and CDR2: SGHNT and YYREEE (reference sequence). The CDR3 spans 14 residues. DNA for the CDR3: TGTGCCAGCAGGGGACAGGGGGGACCCGGGGAGCTGTTTTTT. This gives the protein CASRGQGGPGELFF.

V gene TRBV15 combines with J gene TRBJ1-4; tentatively, D is TRBD1 (5 bases). The germline CDR1 and CDR2 sequences are LNHNV and YYDKDF (reference sequence). Deletions cut 3 bases from V and 6 bases from J, with 20 bases between. This CDR3 region has 17 residues. CDR3 amino acids: CATSSSGTGAEDEKLFF. CDR3 bases: TGTGCCACCAGCAGTTCCGGGACGGGAGCGGAAGATGAAAAACTGTTTTTT.

This chain links TRBV6-5 with TRBJ2-4; D ambiguous. The CDR3 consists of 15 residues. V gave up 0 bases and J gave up 7 bases, with 13 bases separating them. Per germline, CDR1 MNHEY and CDR2 SVGAGI. The CDR3 reads CASSYSIRSRNIQYF. CDR3 nucleotide sequence: TGTGCCAGCAGTTACTCGATTCGGTCCAGGAACATTCAGTACTTC.

The chain is built from TRBV5-5 and TRBJ2-1; TRBD2 agrees at 15 bases. From germline, CDR1 is SGHKS and CDR2 YYEKEE (reference sequence). This CDR3 has 18 residues. The ends lost 0 bases at V and 0 bases at J; junction bases unmatched: 1. The CDR3 region has the DNA TGTGCCAGCAGCTTGGGGACTAGCGGGGGGGCCTCCTACAATGAGCAGTTCTTC. Residues: CASSLGTSGGASYNEQFF. Based on the CDR3 plus reference TRBV5-5 and TRBJ2-1, the full variable domain is DAGVTQSPTHLIKTRGQQVTLRCSPISGHKSVSWYQQVLGQGPQFIFQYYEKEERGRGNFPDRFSARQFPNYSSELNVNALLLGDSALYLCASSLGTSGGASYNEQFFGPGTRLTVL.

The gene calls are TRBV4-1 and TRBJ2-7, with D unresolved. Trimming removed 4 bases at V and 1 base at J, with 8 bases between. Germline V gene data show CDR1 as MGHRA and CDR2 as YSYEKL. This CDR3 comprises 13 residues. Written as DNA, the CDR3 is TGCGCCAGCAGCCCGGGTCCTTCCTACGAGCAGTACTTC. Protein sequence: CASSPGPSYEQYF.

The chain links TRBV5-6 to TRBJ1-2, with no clear D. V lost 2 bases and J lost 0, with 8 bases in between. Germline V gives CDR1 SGHDT, CDR2 YYEEEE. The CDR3 sequence is 14 residues long. CDR3 in amino acids: CASSFRQANYGYTF. The CDR3 bases are TGTGCCAGCAGCTTCAGGCAGGCTAACTATGGCTACACCTTC.

The chain couples TRBV4-3 to TRBJ2-2; the match to TRBD1 covers 10 bases. CDR1 LGHNA and CDR2 YSLEER come from the germline V gene. The CDR3 consists of 16 residues. J was trimmed by 4 bases and V by 2 bases; bases with no gene match: 4. In nucleotides, the CDR3 is TGCGCCAGCAGCCAAACGTGGACAGGGGGCACCGGGGAGCTGTTTTTT. It yields the protein CASSQTWTGGTGELFF.